One and the same sample provided the 30 T cell receptor beta chains below, sequenced in a study of beta chain features in type 1 diabetes. Since all of the isolated RNA was reverse transcribed, expressed TCRB transcripts were what got sequenced. The protocol was immunoSEQ multiplex PCR, while the TCRdb copy is restricted to in-frame clones and leaves out a portion. There are roughly 400,000 clones in the sample; about 16% occur only once, and about 0.018% lies in the top ten. Material for sequencing was naive CD4+ T cells from blood. The origin of the receptors is a woman aged 18-29 years in good health.

This clone came up a few times. The chain combines TRBV2 with TRBJ1-2, with D unresolved. CDR1 is SNHLY, CDR2 FYNNEI, per germline. V lost 8 bases and J 4 bases, leaving 11 bases between the germline ends. This CDR3 comprises 12 residues. Here the CDR3 reads CASPNRAYGYTF. In DNA form, the CDR3 reads TGTGCCAGCCCTAACAGAGCCTATGGCTACACCTTC.

The chain has TRBV28 and TRBJ2-7; no clear D. Trimming shortened V by 4 bases and J by 0 bases, and 10 bases separated the two germline ends. There are 14 residues in the CDR3. From germline, CDR1 is MDHEN and CDR2 SYDVKM. This CDR3 reads CASSYQRFSYEQYF. CDR3 bases: TGTGCCAGCAGTTACCAGCGATTCTCCTACGAGCAGTACTTC. The full variable domain, completed using reference TRBV28 and TRBJ2-7, is DVKVTQSSRYLVKRTGEKVFLECVQDMDHENMFWYRQDPGLGLRLIYFSYDVKMKEKGDIPEGYSVSREKKERFSLILESASTNQTSMYLCASSYQRFSYEQYFGPGTRLTVT.

The table lists this clone with a few counts. This chain connects TRBV29-1 to TRBJ2-3, with D possibly matching TRBD2 (6 bases). V was trimmed by 4 bases and J by 0 bases, leaving 8 bases between them. This CDR3 comprises 13 residues. Germline V gene sequence: CDR1 SQVTM, CDR2 ANQGSEA. CDR3 sequence: CSVVSGSTDTQYF. The CDR3 nucleotides are TGCAGCGTTGTTAGCGGTAGCACAGATACGCAGTATTTT.

The V call is TRBV6-5, the J call TRBJ2-2; D might be TRBD2 (6 bases). The CDR3 has 13 residues. V was cut by 6 bases and J by 5 bases, with 10 bases left in between. Per germline, CDR1 MNHEY and CDR2 SVGAGI. The CDR3 is CASSNGLTGELFF. The DNA of the CDR3 is TGTGCCAGCAGCAACGGACTAACCGGGGAGCTGTTTTTT.

This rearrangement joins TRBV19 to TRBJ1-1; D call uncertain. The length of the CDR3 is 14 residues. The germline gives CDR1 LNHDA, CDR2 SQIVND (reference sequence). Trimming cost V 3 bases and J 2 bases, with 10 bases left between them. The CDR3: CASSIMGSNTEAFF. CDR3 nucleotide sequence: TGTGCCAGTAGTATCATGGGCAGCAACACTGAAGCTTTCTTT. Full variable domain (missing parts from reference TRBV19 and TRBJ1-1): DGGITQSPKYLFRKEGQNVTLSCEQNLNHDAMYWYRQDPGQGLRLIYYSQIVNDFQKGDIAEGYSVSREKKESFPLTVTSAQKNPTAFYLCASSIMGSNTEAFFGQGTRLTVV.

The V and J genes are TRBV29-1 and TRBJ1-1; 8 bases agree with TRBD1. The germline V gene encodes CDR1 SQVTM and CDR2 ANQGSEA. V trimming: 4 bases; J trimming: 4 bases; junction bases outside the gene matches: 2. The CDR3 contains 12 residues. CDR3 protein: CSVVQGGTEAFF. Here the CDR3 DNA reads TGCAGCGTTGTACAGGGGGGCACTGAAGCTTTCTTT.

The sample holds a few counts of this clone. V gene TRBV7-9 combines with J gene TRBJ1-2; D is ambiguous. The CDR3 has 13 amino acids. Germline V gene sequence: CDR1 SEHNR, CDR2 FQNEAQ (reference sequence). Trimming pared 5 bases from V and 8 bases from J, leaving 15 bases between. The DNA for the CDR3 is TGTGCCAGCAGCACGATTGGGCTCCCCGGCTACACCTTC. Its protein product is CASSTIGLPGYTF.

Here the CDR3 reads CASGLAGKPYEQYF. The CDR3, as DNA: TGTGCTAGTGGATTAGCGGGAAAACCCTACGAGCAGTACTTC. The chain employs TRBV12-5 and TRBJ2-7; 8 nucleotides match TRBD2. Per germline, CDR1 LGHNT and CDR2 FRNRAP. Trimming took 6 bases from V and 2 from J; bases not matched to a gene: 6. The CDR3 has 14 amino acids.

This clone was seen a handful of times. The J gene is TRBJ2-3, the V gene TRBV13, with D possibly TRBD2 on 6 matching bases. V was trimmed by 2 bases and J by 3 bases, leaving 9 bases between them. Germline CDR1 and CDR2: PRHDT and FYEKMQ (reference sequence). The CDR3 is made up of 14 amino acids. The CDR3 is CASSLNGRTDTQYF. As DNA, the CDR3 is TGTGCCAGCAGCTTAAACGGGAGAACAGATACGCAGTATTTT.

The chain uses TRBV28 and TRBJ1-5; 7 nucleotides align to TRBD1. The CDR3 runs to 17 residues. The ends lost 3 bases at V and 5 bases at J; junction bases unmatched: 13. In germline, CDR1 is MDHEN, CDR2 SYDVKM. The CDR3 here is CASSFRGRQGLDQPQHF. The CDR3 bases are TGTGCCAGCAGTTTTCGTGGGAGACAGGGACTCGATCAGCCCCAGCATTTT.

This clone showed up just once. The chain uses TRBV4-1 and TRBJ2-5, with TRBD2 matching 7 bases. This CDR3 spans 16 amino acids. V was pared by 3 bases and J by 5 bases, with 12 bases of the junction left unmatched. Germline CDR1 and CDR2: MGHRA and YSYEKL. Here the CDR3 DNA reads TGCGCCAGCAGCCAGGGGTTGGGGGAGGGCCGCGAGACCCAGTACTTC. It specifies CASSQGLGEGRETQYF.

This clone was seen more than once but under ten times. The gene calls are TRBV19 and TRBJ2-2, with 15 bases fitting TRBD2. The CDR3 totals 17 residues. Losses at the gene ends were 7 bases for V and 2 bases for J; bases not matched to a gene: 5. Germline V gives CDR1 LNHDA, CDR2 SQIVND (reference sequence). CDR3 loop: CASIGLAGGINTGELFF. CDR3 nucleotides: TGTGCCAGTATAGGACTAGCGGGAGGGATTAACACCGGGGAGCTGTTTTTT.

In DNA form, the CDR3 reads TGTGCCAGCAGTGTGCGGTCCTACGAGCAGTACTTC. Translation: CASSVRSYEQYF. The chain has TRBV28 and TRBJ2-7; D is undetermined. Germline lookup yields CDR1 MDHEN and CDR2 SYDVKM. The CDR3 has 12 amino acids. Trimming took 5 bases from V and 1 from J, leaving 6 bases between them.

This clone was observed a handful of times. The CDR3 is CASSQGLTGQPQHF. The CDR3 nucleotides read TGCGCCAGCAGCCAAGGCCTGACCGGGCAGCCCCAGCATTTT. This rearrangement joins TRBV4-1 to TRBJ1-5; D unresolved. CDR1 is MGHRA, CDR2 YSYEKL, per germline. The CDR3 extends over 14 amino acids. V lost 1 base and J 7 bases, leaving 11 bases between the germline ends.

This clone was picked up a small number of times. The rearrangement joins TRBV28 to TRBJ2-7; D is perhaps TRBD1 (5 bases). V was trimmed by 1 base and J by 7 bases, leaving 8 bases between them. Germline V gene data show CDR1 as MDHEN and CDR2 as SYDVKM. This CDR3 has 12 residues. CDR3 sequence: CASSLSAGEQYF. In DNA, the CDR3 is TGTGCCAGCAGTTTATCGGCAGGGGAGCAGTACTTC.

The genes are TRBV15 and TRBJ2-1; 10 positions agree with TRBD2. Germline-derived CDR1 and CDR2 are LNHNV and YYDKDF (reference sequence). CDR3 length equals 15 residues. The V segment lost 1 base and the J segment 7 bases; nucleotides outside the gene matches: 4. The CDR3 reads CATSRALAGINEQFF. In nucleotides, the CDR3 is TGTGCCACCAGCAGAGCACTAGCGGGAATTAATGAGCAGTTCTTC.

This clone was picked up a small number of times. This chain connects TRBV30 to TRBJ2-5, with TRBD2 matching 7 bases. The CDR3 totals 15 residues. V trimming: 0 bases; J trimming: 2 bases; junction bases outside the gene matches: 6. Germline V gene sequence: CDR1 GTSNPN, CDR2 SVGIG (reference sequence). CDR3 sequence: CAWSVTGGQQETQYF. The CDR3 DNA follows: TGTGCCTGGAGTGTTACGGGAGGCCAACAAGAGACCCAGTACTTC.

The chain joins TRBV7-9 to TRBJ2-5, with TRBD2 as a possible D gene (6 bases). Trimming removed 1 base from V and 2 bases from J, with 11 bases in between. The CDR3 is 15 amino acids. From germline, CDR1 is SEHNR and CDR2 FQNEAQ (reference sequence). CDR3 sequence reads: CASSLVAGTQETQYF. DNA of the CDR3: TGTGCCAGCAGCTTAGTGGCCGGGACTCAAGAGACCCAGTACTTC.

The J gene is TRBJ2-7, the V gene TRBV27; the match to TRBD1 covers 7 bases. This CDR3 has 14 residues. Trimming removed 5 bases from V and 6 bases from J; junction bases left unmatched: 10. CDR1 and CDR2 from the germline V gene are MNHEY and SMNVEV (reference sequence). This chain's CDR3 is CASSPGTVPREQYF. The CDR3 nucleotides are TGTGCCAGCAGTCCCGGGACAGTCCCCCGCGAGCAGTACTTC.

The chain couples TRBV21-1 to TRBJ2-7; TRBD2, as called in the table, went unchecked against the DNA. TRBV21-1 is annotated as a pseudogene. CDR3 length: 16 amino acids. The CDR3 DNA reads as TGTGCCAGCAGCAAAGAGGCACTAGCGGAAATCTACGAGCAGTACTTC. As protein: CASSKEALAEIYEQYF.

This chain connects TRBV5-1 to TRBJ2-1; 8 bases agree with TRBD2. This CDR3 is built from 16 residues. Germline assignment: CDR1 SGHRS and CDR2 YFSETQ. The V and J ends lost 0 bases and 4 bases, in that order; junction bases with no gene match: 6. The CDR3 loop is CASSLVAGLDYNEQFF. CDR3 sequence (DNA): TGCGCCAGCAGCTTGGTAGCGGGGCTCGATTACAATGAGCAGTTCTTC.

The chain combines TRBV29-1 with TRBJ2-7, with 9 bases matching TRBD2. This CDR3 spans 16 amino acids. V lost 3 bases to trimming and J lost 6 bases; unmatched junction nucleotides: 15. In germline, CDR1 is SQVTM, CDR2 ANQGSEA. CDR3 DNA: TGCAGCGTTGATAGAGGGCGGGAGGGCCAGTTCTCCGAGCAGTACTTC. Amino acid sequence: CSVDRGREGQFSEQYF.

This clone has a handful of counts. The chain carries TRBV14 and TRBJ2-1; the match to TRBD2 covers 12 bases. Germline assignment: CDR1 SGHDN and CDR2 FVKESK. The trim removed 3 bases at V and 7 bases at J, leaving 7 bases unmatched. This CDR3 spans 16 amino acids. The CDR3: CASSHLTSGRRNEQFF. CDR3 DNA: TGTGCCAGCAGCCACTTGACTAGCGGGAGAAGAAATGAGCAGTTCTTC.

This clone was counted only a few times. The chain is built from TRBV29-1 and TRBJ1-1, with 7 bases that match TRBD1. Germline CDR1 SQVTM, CDR2 ANQGSEA. Germline trimming cut 7 bases from V and 7 bases from J; bases unmatched to any gene: 9. The CDR3 is 12 amino acids. DNA for the CDR3: TGCAGCGGTGCCAGGGGGAGTGGTGAAGCTTTCTTT. It encodes CSGARGSGEAFF.

The chain uses TRBV18 and TRBJ1-1, with 9 bases matching TRBD1. CDR1 and CDR2 (germline): KGHSH, LQKENI. Losses at the gene ends were 3 bases for V and 3 bases for J; bases not matched to a gene: 2. This CDR3 comprises 14 residues. Here the CDR3 reads CASSPRTGDTEAFF. CDR3 bases: TGTGCCAGCTCACCGCGGACAGGGGACACTGAAGCTTTCTTT.

This clone was detected only a few times. The V and J genes are TRBV19 and TRBJ2-7; 7 nucleotides align to TRBD1. V shed 7 bases and J 4 bases; nucleotides not matched to a gene: 4. The CDR3 extends over 12 amino acids. Germline loops: CDR1 LNHDA, CDR2 SQIVND (reference sequence). DNA for the CDR3: TGTGCCAGTAATACAGGGGAATACGAGCAGTACTTC. It translates to CASNTGEYEQYF.

The genes are TRBV29-1 and TRBJ1-2, with 7 positions matching TRBD1. V was clipped by 6 bases and J by 1 base; unmatched bases: 5. CDR3 length: 13 amino acids. CDR1 is SQVTM and CDR2 is ANQGSEA in the germline V gene. CDR3: CSVLRDSNYGYTF. The DNA of the CDR3 is TGCAGCGTCCTCCGGGACAGTAACTATGGCTACACCTTC.

This clone was seen a few times. CDR3 coding DNA: TGTGCCAGCAGCCCCAAAAGAGGGGGGGCTGGGGCCAACGTCCTGACTTTC. Amino acids: CASSPKRGGAGANVLTF. This chain joins TRBV5-4 and TRBJ2-6; D possibly corresponds to TRBD2 (7 bases). There are 17 residues in the CDR3. Looked up from germline, CDR1 is SGHNT and CDR2 is YYREEE (reference sequence). Trimming left V 4 bases short and J 2 bases short, with 16 bases between.

This clone appeared a few times. The rearrangement uses TRBV11-1 and TRBJ2-6, with 9 positions matching TRBD1. CDR1 SGHAT and CDR2 FQDESV come from the germline V gene (reference sequence). Losses at the gene ends were 5 bases for V and 2 bases for J; bases not matched to a gene: 4. The CDR3 extends over 16 amino acids. The CDR3 region has the DNA TGTGCCAGCAGCCGGACAGGGGTTGCTGGGGCCAACGTCCTGACTTTC. Translated, it gives CASSRTGVAGANVLTF.

This clone was counted only a few times. The chain is built from TRBV7-2 and TRBJ2-1; tentative D call: TRBD2 (6 bases). Trimming removed 1 base at V and 0 bases at J, with 16 bases between. Germline V gene lookup returns CDR1 SGHTA and CDR2 FQGNSA. This CDR3 region has 18 residues. The CDR3 nucleotides read TGTGCCAGCAGCTTAGTTTCTCTCTCTAGCGCCTCCTACAATGAGCAGTTCTTC. Translating gives CASSLVSLSSASYNEQFF.